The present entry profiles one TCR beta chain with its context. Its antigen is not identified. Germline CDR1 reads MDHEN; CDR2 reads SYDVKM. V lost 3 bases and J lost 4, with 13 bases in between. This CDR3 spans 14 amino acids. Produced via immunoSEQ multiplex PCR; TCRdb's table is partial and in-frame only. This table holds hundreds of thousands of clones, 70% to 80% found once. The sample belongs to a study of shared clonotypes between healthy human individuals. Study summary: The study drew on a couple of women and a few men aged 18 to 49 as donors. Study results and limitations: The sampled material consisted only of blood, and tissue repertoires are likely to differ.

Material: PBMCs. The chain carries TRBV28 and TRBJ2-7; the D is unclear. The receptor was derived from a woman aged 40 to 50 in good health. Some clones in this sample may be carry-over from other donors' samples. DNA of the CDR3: TGTGCCAGCAGTTTCATGGGTAAGGGTTACGAGCAGTACTTC. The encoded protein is CASSFMGKGYEQYF.